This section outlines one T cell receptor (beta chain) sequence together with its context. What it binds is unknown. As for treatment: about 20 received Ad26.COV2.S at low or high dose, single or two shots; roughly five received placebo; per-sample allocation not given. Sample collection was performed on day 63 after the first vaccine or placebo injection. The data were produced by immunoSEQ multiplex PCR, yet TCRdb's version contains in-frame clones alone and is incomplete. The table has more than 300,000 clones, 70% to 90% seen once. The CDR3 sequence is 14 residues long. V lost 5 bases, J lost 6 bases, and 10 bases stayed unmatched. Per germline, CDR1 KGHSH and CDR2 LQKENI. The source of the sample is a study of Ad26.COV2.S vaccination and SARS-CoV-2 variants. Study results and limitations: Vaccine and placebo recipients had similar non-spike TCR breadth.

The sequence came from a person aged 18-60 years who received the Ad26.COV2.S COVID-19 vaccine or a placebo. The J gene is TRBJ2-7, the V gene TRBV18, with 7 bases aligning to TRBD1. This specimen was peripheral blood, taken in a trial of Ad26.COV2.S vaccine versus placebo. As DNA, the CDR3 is TGTGCCAGCTCAACGAACAGGGGAACGCTCGAGCAGTACTTC. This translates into CASSTNRGTLEQYF. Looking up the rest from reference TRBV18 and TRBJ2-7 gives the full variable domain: NAGVMQNPRHLVRRRGQEARLRCSPMKGHSHVYWYRQLPEEGLKFMVYLQKENIIDESGMPKERFSAEFPKEGPSILRIQQVVRGDSAAYFCASSTNRGTLEQYFGPGTRLTVT.